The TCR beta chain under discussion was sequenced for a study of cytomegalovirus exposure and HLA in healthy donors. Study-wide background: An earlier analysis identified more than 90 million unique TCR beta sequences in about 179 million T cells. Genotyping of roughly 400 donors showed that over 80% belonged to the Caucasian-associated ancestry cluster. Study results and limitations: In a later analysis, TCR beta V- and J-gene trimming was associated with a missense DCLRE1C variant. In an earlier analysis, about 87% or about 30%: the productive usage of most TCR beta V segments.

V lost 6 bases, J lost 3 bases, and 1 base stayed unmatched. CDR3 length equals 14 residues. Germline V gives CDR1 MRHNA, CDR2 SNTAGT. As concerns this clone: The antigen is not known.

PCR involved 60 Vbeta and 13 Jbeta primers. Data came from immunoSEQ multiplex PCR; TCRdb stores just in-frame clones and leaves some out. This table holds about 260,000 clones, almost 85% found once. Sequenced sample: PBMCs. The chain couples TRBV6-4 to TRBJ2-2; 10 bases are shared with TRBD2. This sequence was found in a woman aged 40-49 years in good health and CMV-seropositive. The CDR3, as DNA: TGTGCCAGCAGAGCGGGAGGGGACACCGGGGAGCTGTTTTTT. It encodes CASRAGGDTGELFF.